A single sample is the source of the 27 T cell receptor beta chains below, sequenced in a study of response to subunit inactivated influenza vaccine. TCRdb analysed the RT-PCR reads with MiXCR anew, one entry per CDR3 protein. The repertoire holds about 650,000 distinct CDR3 sequences, with 12% to 15% as singletons. Sequenced here: PBMCs from blood, sampled 14 to 15 days before vaccination. These receptors were collected from a man between 50 and 59 years old who received an inactivated influenza vaccine.

The V call is TRBV4-3, the J call TRBJ2-1; 7 nucleotides align to TRBD1. Unmatched junction bases numbered 5, after V lost 0 bases and J lost 6 bases. The CDR3 runs 15 residues. Germline CDR1 is LGHNA and CDR2 is YSLEER. Written as DNA, the CDR3 is TGCGCCAGCAGCCAAGACAGGGGGAACATCAATGAGCAGTTCTTC. It encodes CASSQDRGNINEQFF.

This clonotype was seen many times. The chain uses TRBV29-1 and TRBJ2-3; TRBD1 agrees at 7 bases. The CDR3 covers 13 residues. In germline, CDR1 is SQVTM, CDR2 ANQGSEA. V shed 7 bases, J shed 3 bases, and the junction held 7 bases outside the gene matches. CDR3 protein: CSGTGVGTDTQYF. The CDR3 DNA reads as TGCAGCGGTACAGGGGTCGGGACAGATACGCAGTATTTT.

Worth noting for this clonotype: This may come from a read error, since a much larger clone is one base off. The chain is built from TRBV3-1 and TRBJ2-5; D unclear. CDR3 length: 15 amino acids. The germline V gene has CDR1 LGHDT and CDR2 YNNKEL (reference sequence). CDR3 DNA sequence: TGTGCCACCAGCCGCTGGGGTAGCTACCAAGAGACCCAGTACTTC. Translation gives CATSRWGSYQETQYF.

The CDR3 coding sequence is TGCGCCAGCAGCCCAAACCTAGCGAGCTATAACAATGAGCAGTTCTTC. Translating gives CASSPNLASYNNEQFF. This sequence joins TRBV5-1 and TRBJ2-1; the D gene is possibly TRBD2 (6 bases). Trimming left V 4 bases short and J 5 bases short, with 19 bases between. Germline lookup yields CDR1 SGHRS and CDR2 YFSETQ. The CDR3 has 16 amino acids.

The chain carries TRBV12-3 or TRBV12-4 and TRBJ2-3; no clear D gene. The CDR3 contains 16 residues. V was trimmed by 5 bases and J by 2 bases, leaving 17 bases between them. The CDR3 DNA reads TGTGCCAGCAGTCCCTGGACCGGAAAGAACACAGATACGCAGTATTTT. Translating gives CASSPWTGKNTDTQYF.

This clonotype was detected a few times. The chain has TRBV6-2 or TRBV6-3 and TRBJ2-2; D may match TRBD1 or TRBD2 (5 bases each). The CDR3 runs 16 residues. The germline CDR1 and CDR2 sequences are MNHEY and SVGEGT. V was cut by 8 bases and J by 1 base, with 17 bases left in between. Here the CDR3 DNA reads TGTGCCAGCTTTTCCGGCAGAGGGGTGAACACCGGGGAGCTGTTTTTT. This sequence encodes CASFSGRGVNTGELFF.

The table lists this clonotype with many counts. V and J are TRBV6-2 or TRBV6-3 and TRBJ2-3; a possible D gene is TRBD1 (6 bases). The CDR3 is 18 amino acids. CDR1 is MNHEY and CDR2 is SVGEGT in the germline V gene. Trimming cost V 5 bases and J 2 bases, with 23 bases left between them. In DNA, the CDR3 is TGTGCCAGCAGTCATGGAAGGGGGATACAGGGACACACAGATACGCAGTATTTT. Amino acids: CASSHGRGIQGHTDTQYF.

Of note for this clonotype: The junction shows a germline mismatch at one end, possibly a read error. The chain links TRBV7-6 to TRBJ2-5; D gene unclear. Germline V gene sequence: CDR1 SGHVS, CDR2 FNYEAQ. CDR3 length: 14 amino acids. CDR3 in amino acids: CASSLAFSQENQYF. The CDR3 DNA reads as TGTGCCAGCAGCTTAGCCTTCTCCCAAGAGAACCAGTACTTC.

V and J are TRBV6-5 and TRBJ2-1; 8 bases match TRBD1. V gave up 5 bases and J gave up 1 base; unmatched junction bases: 7. This CDR3 has 16 residues. Germline lookup yields CDR1 MNHEY and CDR2 SVGAGI. In DNA, the CDR3 is TGTGCCAGCAGTAACTACAGGGGGTTGTCCTACAATGAGCAGTTCTTC. It encodes CASSNYRGLSYNEQFF.

This clonotype was seen many times. V usage is TRBV12-3 or TRBV12-4 and J usage is TRBJ1-1; D is possibly TRBD1 (6 bases). V was cut by 5 bases and J by 10 bases, with 14 bases left in between. There are 12 residues in the CDR3. The DNA for the CDR3 is TGTGCCAGCAGTCTCGGGACATCGGGAGCTTTCTTT. Encoded protein: CASSLGTSGAFF.

The chain couples TRBV7-9 to TRBJ1-4, with TRBD1 as a possible D gene (5 bases). CDR3 length equals 15 residues. CDR1 is SEHNR and CDR2 is FQNEAQ in the germline V gene (reference sequence). V lost 5 bases and J lost 0, with 10 bases in between. The CDR3 sequence: CASSTATATNEKLFF. DNA for the CDR3: TGTGCCAGCAGCACAGCGACAGCAACTAATGAAAAACTGTTTTTT.

The rearrangement links TRBV20-1 to TRBJ2-7; TRBD1 might be the D (6 bases). Trimming removed 4 bases from V and 3 bases from J, with 13 bases in between. The germline gives CDR1 DFQATT, CDR2 SNEGSKA (reference sequence). The CDR3 length is 13 residues. CDR3 region: CSATGQGIYEQYF. Here the CDR3 DNA reads TGCAGTGCTACGGGCCAGGGGATCTACGAGCAGTACTTC.

In this sample, this clonotype turned up many times. J is TRBJ2-7 and V is TRBV28, with D perhaps being TRBD1 or TRBD2 (5 bases each). Trimming removed 8 bases at V and 7 bases at J, with 12 bases between. Germline V gives CDR1 MDHEN, CDR2 SYDVKM. The CDR3 runs to 11 residues. The CDR3 is CASGRELEQYF. CDR3 nucleotides: TGTGCCAGCGGCAGGGAGTTGGAGCAGTACTTC.

This clonotype was found a few times. The chain joins TRBV12-3 or TRBV12-4 to TRBJ1-2; D might be TRBD1 (6 bases). Trimming pared 1 base from V and 4 bases from J, leaving 7 bases between. This CDR3 region has 13 residues. The CDR3 sequence: CASSLEDSYGYTF. The CDR3 region has the DNA TGTGCCAGCAGTTTAGAGGACAGCTATGGCTACACCTTC.

This clonotype showed up many times. The chain carries TRBV7-8 and TRBJ2-3; a possible D gene is TRBD1 (5 bases). Germline values: CDR1 SGHVS, CDR2 FQNEAQ. With 2 bases removed from V and 3 bases from J, the gap between germline ends came to 12 bases. The CDR3 contains 15 residues. For the CDR3, the DNA is TGTGCCAGCAGCTTACCAGGGTCAAGGACAGATACGCAGTATTTT. Its protein is CASSLPGSRTDTQYF.

In this sample, this clonotype turned up a few times. V is TRBV12-3 or TRBV12-4 and J is TRBJ2-7, with 9 positions matching TRBD1. This CDR3 contains 15 residues. The V segment lost 1 base and the J segment 7 bases; nucleotides outside the gene matches: 8. CDR3 coding DNA: TGTGCCAGCAGTTTAGGGGGGACAGGGTCGAGGGAGCAGTACTTC. This gives the protein CASSLGGTGSREQYF.

This clonotype was counted between two and nine times. The genes are TRBV7-9 and TRBJ2-1, with 7 bases identical to TRBD2. With V trimmed by 10 bases and J by 7 bases, 16 bases remained unmatched. Germline V gene sequence: CDR1 SEHNR, CDR2 FQNEAQ (reference sequence). This CDR3 has 15 residues. For the CDR3, the DNA is TGTGCCACCGGGGGGAGCGGGTCCTCTGGGAATGAGCAGTTCTTC. The encoded protein is CATGGSGSSGNEQFF.

This clonotype was seen only a few times. The gene calls are TRBV20-1 and TRBJ2-1, with 7 bases fitting TRBD2. The V segment lost 1 base and the J segment 4 bases; nucleotides outside the gene matches: 7. The germline V gene encodes CDR1 DFQATT and CDR2 SNEGSKA (reference sequence). This CDR3 has 15 amino acids. The CDR3 region has the DNA TGCAGTGCTAGAGGGGCCAGGACTAGGTACAATGAGCAGTTCTTC. The encoded protein is CSARGARTRYNEQFF.

There are a few counts of this clonotype. The rearrangement links TRBV24-1 to TRBJ2-3; 9 bases are a match to TRBD1. CDR1 KGHDR and CDR2 SFDVKD come from the germline V gene. The V gene end was trimmed by 4 bases and the J gene end by 3 bases; junction bases not matched to a gene: 1. This CDR3 region has 14 residues. In DNA, the CDR3 is TGTGCCACCAGTGAGGGACAGGGAACAGATACGCAGTATTTT. Amino acid sequence: CATSEGQGTDTQYF.

This chain links TRBV30 with TRBJ2-7, with TRBD2 matching 8 bases. The germline CDR1 and CDR2 sequences are GTSNPN and SVGIG (reference sequence). J lost 3 bases, V lost 2 bases, and 0 bases had no gene match. The CDR3 runs to 12 residues. DNA of the CDR3: TGTGCCTGGAGTACTAGCGGCTACGAGCAGTACTTC. This gives the protein CAWSTSGYEQYF.

This clonotype occurred many times. The junction and the germline gene differ at one end; a read error may be behind it. The chain joins TRBV5-1 to TRBJ2-7; D unclear. The CDR3 covers 12 residues. CDR1 is SGHRS, CDR2 YFSETQ, per germline. Written as DNA, the CDR3 is TGTGCCAGCAGTGAAGGGTCTTACGAGCAGTACTTC. Protein: CASSEGSYEQYF.

V usage is TRBV6-1 and J usage is TRBJ1-1; D unclear. Trimming cost V 5 bases and J 5 bases, with 12 bases left between them. The CDR3 is made up of 13 amino acids. CDR1 and CDR2 (germline): MNHNS, SASEGT. Here the CDR3 reads CASSPVGVTEAFF. CDR3 DNA: TGTGCCAGCAGTCCGGTCGGGGTTACTGAAGCTTTCTTT.

This chain uses TRBV7-2 with TRBJ1-6; no definite D call. The germline V gene encodes CDR1 SGHTA and CDR2 FQGNSA. V lost 7 bases to trimming and J lost 6 bases, with 16 bases between them. This CDR3 comprises 15 residues. CDR3 bases: TGTGCCAGCATCCTTACGGCGGCAGTTAATTCACCCCTCCACTTT. It encodes CASILTAAVNSPLHF.

The rearrangement joins TRBV20-1 to TRBJ1-1, with D maybe TRBD1 (5 bases). V was shortened by 0 bases and J by 6 bases, with 23 bases between the two germline ends. The germline V gene has CDR1 DFQATT and CDR2 SNEGSKA (reference sequence). This CDR3 is built from 17 residues. The CDR3 spells CSARDQVYSGAKAEAFF. For the CDR3, the DNA is TGCAGTGCTAGAGATCAAGTTTATAGCGGGGCAAAAGCTGAAGCTTTCTTT.

V and J are TRBV20-1 and TRBJ2-7, with 8 positions matching TRBD1. With 6 bases clipped from V and 4 bases from J, the junction kept 11 bases outside the gene matches. In germline, CDR1 is DFQATT, CDR2 SNEGSKA (reference sequence). The CDR3 spans 14 residues. Here the CDR3 DNA reads TGCAGTGCACAAGTCCGTGACAGGGGTTACGAGCAGTACTTC. As protein: CSAQVRDRGYEQYF.

This clonotype turned up a few times. The chain has TRBV12-3 or TRBV12-4 and TRBJ2-2, with 8 positions matching TRBD1. The V segment lost 6 bases and the J segment 1 base; nucleotides outside the gene matches: 4. This CDR3 region has 15 residues. The CDR3 DNA is TGTGCCAGCAGACAGGACAGGGTGAACACCGGGGAGCTGTTTTTT. As protein: CASRQDRVNTGELFF.

This clonotype came up many times. The chain recombines TRBV7-9 with TRBJ2-5; 9 nucleotides match TRBD1. The CDR3 covers 16 residues. Looked up from germline, CDR1 is SEHNR and CDR2 is FQNEAQ (reference sequence). V lost 3 bases and J lost 5; bases outside the gene matches: 10. CDR3: CASSFGQGLNRETQYF. CDR3 in DNA: TGTGCCAGCAGCTTCGGACAGGGGTTGAATCGGGAGACCCAGTACTTC.